The clone carrying this TCR beta chain showed up many times. This sample was taken from a study of T cells in Graves' hyperthyroidism and ophthalmopathy. Study-wide context: The initial diagnosis was the point when peripheral blood was collected, ahead of any treatment.

Amplification of TCR beta CDR3 regions used RNA as the template. A first-round RT-PCR of the TCR CDR3 used the HTBI primer set. TCRdb independently ran MiXCR on the multiplex PCR reads; one entry per CDR3 protein. This sample has around 560,000 distinct CDR3 sequences; around 17% occur once, and the top ten carry around 19%. There are 15 residues in the CDR3. Trimming pared 0 bases from V and 4 bases from J, leaving 13 bases between. Germline CDR1 SGHKS, CDR2 YYEKEE (reference sequence). Absent ophthalmopathy progression within 18 months defined stable Graves' hyperthyroidism. Among the patients, aged 18 to 65, hyperthyroidism was newly diagnosed and had lasted under 2 months. Criteria for exclusion of patients were uncontrolled infection, other autoimmune disease, pregnancy or lactation.

Sequencing was carried out using blood. The genes are TRBV5-5 and TRBJ2-5, with D possibly being TRBD1 or TRBD2 (5 bases each). The receptor comes from a woman aged 18-29 years with Graves' hyperthyroidism. CDR3: CASSLEGRQSETQYF. Here the CDR3 DNA reads TGTGCCAGCAGCTTGGAGGGACGGCAGTCAGAGACCCAGTACTTC.